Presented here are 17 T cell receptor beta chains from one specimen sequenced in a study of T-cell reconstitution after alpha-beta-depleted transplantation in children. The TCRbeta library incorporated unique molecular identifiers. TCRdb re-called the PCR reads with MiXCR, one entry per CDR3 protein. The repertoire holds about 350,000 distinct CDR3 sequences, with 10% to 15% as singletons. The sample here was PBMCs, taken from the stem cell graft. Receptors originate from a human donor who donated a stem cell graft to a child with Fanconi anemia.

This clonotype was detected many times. The CDR3 loop is CASSPGGEQETQYF. CDR3 nucleotide sequence: TGTGCCAGCAGTCCGGGGGGGGAGCAAGAGACCCAGTACTTC. The chain has TRBV7-9 and TRBJ2-5; TRBD2 matches at 8 bases. The V gene end was trimmed by 6 bases and the J gene end by 2 bases; junction bases not matched to a gene: 5. There are 14 residues in the CDR3. From germline, CDR1 is SEHNR and CDR2 FQNEAQ (reference sequence). Full variable domain (outside the CDR3, taken from reference TRBV7-9 and TRBJ2-5): DTGVSQNPRHKITKRGQNVTFRCDPISEHNRLYWYRQTLGQGPEFLTYFQNEAQLEKSRLLSDRFSAERPKGSFSTLEIQRTEQGDSAMYLCASSPGGEQETQYFGPGTRLLVL.

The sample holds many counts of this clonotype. The DNA for the CDR3 is TGCGCCAGCAGCTTGGTTGCAGGGGACACTGAAGCTTTCTTT. This encodes CASSLVAGDTEAFF. This sequence joins TRBV5-1 and TRBJ1-1; possibly TRBD1 for D (6 bases). CDR1 SGHRS and CDR2 YFSETQ come from the germline V gene. The CDR3 spans 14 residues. Trimming took off 0 bases at V and 3 bases at J, with 9 bases between the two ends.

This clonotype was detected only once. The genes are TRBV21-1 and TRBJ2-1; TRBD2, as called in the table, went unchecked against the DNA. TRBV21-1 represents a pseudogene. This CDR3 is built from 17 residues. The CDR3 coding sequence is TGTGCCAGCAGCAAAGGATCGACTAGCGGGGGAACCAATGAGCAGTTCTTC. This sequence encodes CASSKGSTSGGTNEQFF.

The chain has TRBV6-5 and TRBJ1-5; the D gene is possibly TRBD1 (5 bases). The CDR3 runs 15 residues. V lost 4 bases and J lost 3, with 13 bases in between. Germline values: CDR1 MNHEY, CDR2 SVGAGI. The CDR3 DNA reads TGTGCCAGCAGTTCGGGTGACAGATACAATCAGCCCCAGCATTTT. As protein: CASSSGDRYNQPQHF.

In DNA, the CDR3 is TGTGCCATCAGTGAGTCCCCGGGAAGGACAGGGGGCGCAGATACGCAGTATTTT. Its translation: CAISESPGRTGGADTQYF. V and J are TRBV10-3 and TRBJ2-3, with TRBD1 matching over 11 bases. Germline values: CDR1 ENHRY, CDR2 SYGVKD. V lost 0 bases and J lost 4; bases outside the gene matches: 9. The CDR3 totals 18 residues.

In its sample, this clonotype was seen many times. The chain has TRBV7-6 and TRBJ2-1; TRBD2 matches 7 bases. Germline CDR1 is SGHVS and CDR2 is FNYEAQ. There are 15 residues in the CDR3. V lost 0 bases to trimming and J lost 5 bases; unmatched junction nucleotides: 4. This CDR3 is CASSLAFAGDNEQFF. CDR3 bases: TGTGCCAGCAGCTTAGCTTTTGCGGGGGACAATGAGCAGTTCTTC. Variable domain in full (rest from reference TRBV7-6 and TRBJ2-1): GAGVSQSPRYKVTKRGQDVALRCDPISGHVSLYWYRQALGQGPEFLTYFNYEAQQDKSGLPNDRFSAERPEGSISTLTIQRTEQRDSAMYRCASSLAFAGDNEQFFGPGTRLTVL.

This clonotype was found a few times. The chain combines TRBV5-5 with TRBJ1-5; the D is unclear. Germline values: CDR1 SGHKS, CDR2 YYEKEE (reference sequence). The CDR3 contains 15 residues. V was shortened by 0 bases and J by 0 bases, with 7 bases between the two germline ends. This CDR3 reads CASSLAAHSNQPQHF. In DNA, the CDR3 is TGTGCCAGCAGCTTGGCAGCCCATAGCAATCAGCCCCAGCATTTT.

The CDR3 region is CASSLRGYTYGYTF. The DNA for the CDR3 is TGTGCCAGCAGCTTAAGGGGGTATACCTATGGCTACACCTTC. The rearrangement joins TRBV7-2 to TRBJ1-2; D perhaps matches TRBD1 (6 bases). The CDR3 length is 14 residues. V lost 2 bases to trimming and J lost 4 bases, with 11 bases between them. CDR1 is SGHTA and CDR2 is FQGNSA in the germline V gene.

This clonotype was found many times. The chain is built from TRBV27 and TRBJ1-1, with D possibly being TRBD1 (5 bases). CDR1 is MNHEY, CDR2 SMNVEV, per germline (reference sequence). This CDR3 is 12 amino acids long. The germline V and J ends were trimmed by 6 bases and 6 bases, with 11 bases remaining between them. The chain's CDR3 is CASSGASAEAFF. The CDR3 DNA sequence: TGTGCCAGCAGCGGGGCGAGTGCTGAAGCTTTCTTT.

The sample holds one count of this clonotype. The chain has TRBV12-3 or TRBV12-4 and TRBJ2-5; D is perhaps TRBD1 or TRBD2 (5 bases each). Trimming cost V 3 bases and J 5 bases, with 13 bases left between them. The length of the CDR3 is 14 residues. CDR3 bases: TGTGCCAGCAGTTTCCCGGGACCAGGGGAGACCCAGTACTTC. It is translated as CASSFPGPGETQYF.

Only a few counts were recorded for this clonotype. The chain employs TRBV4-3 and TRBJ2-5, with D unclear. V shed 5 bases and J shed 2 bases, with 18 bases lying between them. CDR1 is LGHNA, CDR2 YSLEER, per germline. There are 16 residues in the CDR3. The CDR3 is CASSARINPTQETQYF. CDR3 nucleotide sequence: TGCGCCAGCAGCGCCAGGATTAACCCAACTCAAGAGACCCAGTACTTC.

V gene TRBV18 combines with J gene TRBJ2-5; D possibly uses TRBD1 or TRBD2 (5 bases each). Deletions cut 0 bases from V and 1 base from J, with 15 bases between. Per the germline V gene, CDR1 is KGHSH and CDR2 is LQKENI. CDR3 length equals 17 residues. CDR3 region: CASSPPSPVRGQETQYF. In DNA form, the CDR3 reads TGTGCCAGCTCACCACCATCCCCTGTGAGGGGCCAAGAGACCCAGTACTTC.

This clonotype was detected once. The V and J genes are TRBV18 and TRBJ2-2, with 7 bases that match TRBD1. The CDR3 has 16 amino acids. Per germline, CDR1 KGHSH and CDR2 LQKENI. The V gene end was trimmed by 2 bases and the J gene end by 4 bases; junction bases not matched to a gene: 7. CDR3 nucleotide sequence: TGTGCCAGCTCACCAAACAGGGGTTCAGGCACCGGGGAGCTGTTTTTT. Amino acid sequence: CASSPNRGSGTGELFF.

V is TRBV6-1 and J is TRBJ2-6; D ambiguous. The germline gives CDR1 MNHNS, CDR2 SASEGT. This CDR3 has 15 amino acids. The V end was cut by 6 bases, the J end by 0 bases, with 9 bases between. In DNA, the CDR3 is TGTGCCAGCAGCCCTACAGCCTCTGGGGCCAACGTCCTGACTTTC. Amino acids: CASSPTASGANVLTF.

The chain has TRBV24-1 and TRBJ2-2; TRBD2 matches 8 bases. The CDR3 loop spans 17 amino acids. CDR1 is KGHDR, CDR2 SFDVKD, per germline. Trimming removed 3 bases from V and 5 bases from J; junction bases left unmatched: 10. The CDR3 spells CATSDTWGSGNTGELFF. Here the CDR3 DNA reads TGTGCCACCAGTGATACCTGGGGTAGCGGGAATACCGGGGAGCTGTTTTTT.

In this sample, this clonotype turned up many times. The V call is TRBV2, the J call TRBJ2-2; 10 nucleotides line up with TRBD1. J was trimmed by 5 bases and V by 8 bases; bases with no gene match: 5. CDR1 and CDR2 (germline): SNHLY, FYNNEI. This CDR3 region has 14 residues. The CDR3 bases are TGTGCCAGCGCCGGGACAGGGGAAACCGGGGAGCTGTTTTTT. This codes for CASAGTGETGELFF.

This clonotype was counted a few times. The CDR3: CASSYIGRASYEQYF. In DNA, the CDR3 is TGTGCCAGCAGTTACATCGGAAGGGCCTCCTACGAGCAGTACTTC. This chain joins TRBV6-5 and TRBJ2-7, with unresolved D. Deletions cut 2 bases from V and 0 bases from J, with 11 bases between. Germline CDR1 and CDR2: MNHEY and SVGAGI. This CDR3 region has 15 residues.